The present T cell receptor beta chain was sequenced within a study of OX40 agonist ivuxolimab in advanced cancers. About the study: The patients received ivuxolimab by intravenous route every 2 weeks at 0.01 to 10 mg/kg. General study results and limits: On average, CD8+ T cells showed a greater number of expanded clones than CD4+.

Here immunoSEQ multiplex PCR was the method, and the copy in TCRdb shows in-frame clones only, minus some. This sample has tens of thousands of clones; roughly 84% occur once, and the top ten carry about 4.5%. Deletions cut 3 bases from V and 0 bases from J, with 7 bases between. In germline, CDR1 is LNHDA, CDR2 SQIVND (reference sequence). The CDR3 consists of 14 residues. As concerns this clone: Its antigen is undetermined.

This clonotype originated in an adult with an advanced solid tumor such as melanoma, head and neck, liver or kidney cancer. The sample in question was CD4+ or CD8+ T cells sorted from blood, obtained in a trial of the OX40 agonist ivuxolimab. The genes are TRBV19 and TRBJ2-3, with a weak D call TRBD1 (6 bases). The CDR3 sequence is CASSMGTSTDTQYF. The CDR3 coding sequence is TGTGCCAGTAGTATGGGGACAAGCACAGATACGCAGTATTTT.